This is a list of T cell receptor beta chains from one sample in a study of T cells in Graves' hyperthyroidism and ophthalmopathy. TCRdb redid the calling of the multiplex PCR reads with MiXCR, one entry per CDR3 protein. The data hold approximately 590,000 distinct CDR3 sequences, with 15% to 17% observed a single time. Sequenced: blood. The source is a woman aged 25 to 39 with Graves' hyperthyroidism. The CDR3 runs from the conserved cysteine through the conserved F or W. A D gene is named only where the DNA matches it firmly. Not all rows give a size; the values are once, few, many and, for expanded clones, a class.

clone_size,d_call,v_call,j_call,cdr3_nt,cdr3_aa
many,.,TRBV15,TRBJ1-1,TGTGCCACCAGCAGCGATCGTAAGGGTCGGGAAACTTTCTTT,CATSSDRKGRETFF
many,TRBD1,TRBV25-1,TRBJ2-7,TGTGCCAGCAGTCCCCACGGGGGACAGGCTTCGAGCTCCTACGAGCAGTACTTC,CASSPHGGQASSSYEQYF
few,TRBD1,TRBV5-5,TRBJ2-2,TGTGCCAGCAGCTTGGCTCAGGGGGCGAACACCGGGGAGCTGTTTTTT,CASSLAQGANTGELFF
.,TRBD2,TRBV4-3,TRBJ2-1,TGCGCCAGCAGCCAAGTATCGGCTAGCGGGTACAATGAGCAGTTCTTC,CASSQVSASGYNEQFF
few,.,TRBV20-1,TRBJ1-1,TGCAGTGCTAGAGATGACAGGCAGATTTGGGGTACTGAAGCTTTCTTT,CSARDDRQIWGTEAFF
.,.,TRBV28,TRBJ2-1,TGTGCCACCAACCCGGACCCCTACAATGAGCAGTTCTTC,CATNPDPYNEQFF
.,.,TRBV24-1,TRBJ2-2,TGTGCCACCAGTGATCTCACCGGGGAGCTGTTTTTT,CATSDLTGELFF
.,TRBD1,TRBV5-1,TRBJ1-4,TGCGCCAGCTGTTTCACAGGGGCCGTAAATGAAAAACTGTTTTTT,CASCFTGAVNEKLFF
many,.,TRBV5-8,TRBJ1-1,TGTGCCAGCAGCTTGGGAGGGAGGGGATCAAACACTGAAGCTTTCTTT,CASSLGGRGSNTEAFF
many,TRBD1,TRBV18,TRBJ1-1,TGTGCCAGCTCGTATCTTCAGGGGGTGGATACTGAAGCTTTCTTT,CASSYLQGVDTEAFF
.,TRBD2,TRBV7-9,TRBJ2-1,TGTGCCAGCAGCCAAATTCGACTAGCGGGAGGCAATGAGCAGTTCTTC,CASSQIRLAGGNEQFF
few,.,TRBV6-5,TRBJ1-1,TGTGCCAGCAGTTACTCGGGCGGGGTGGTCACTGAAGCTTTCTTT,CASSYSGGVVTEAFF
many,.,TRBV7-2,TRBJ2-3,TGTGCCAGCAGCTCCCTTGGCGTAAGCACAGATACGCAGTATTTT,CASSSLGVSTDTQYF
many,.,TRBV6-1,TRBJ1-2,TGTGCCAGCAGTGAAGCCTCACAGGTTTATGGCTACACCTTC,CASSEASQVYGYTF
few,.,TRBV6-5,TRBJ2-3,TGTGCCAGCAGTTACAAGGGGGTGGCAGATACGCAGTATTTT,CASSYKGVADTQYF